A selection of T cell receptor beta chains follows, all from one sample in a study of long-term antiretroviral therapy in people with HIV. Sequenced by immunoSEQ multiplex PCR; TCRdb stores in-frame clones only, minus some. The table lists 20,000 to 25,000 clones, around 80% of them singletons, with about a fifth in the top ten. The source material was unsorted PBMCs, sampled 0.1 years before starting antiretroviral therapy. These receptors all come from a man between 18 and 35 years old with HIV. Each CDR3 is given with its conserved first and last residue. Fields, in order: V gene, J gene, clone size, D gene, CDR3 protein, CDR3 DNA. A D gene is named only where the DNA matches it firmly. Clone size is given for some rows only: seen once, a few or many times, or a class if the clone is expanded.

TRBV9	TRBJ2-3	NA	NA	CASSAGGDTQYF	TGTGCCAGCAGCGCCGGGGGAGATACGCAGTATTTT
TRBV7-2	TRBJ2-7	NA	TRBD2	CASSPTSGTSYEQYF	TGTGCCAGCAGTCCCACTAGCGGGACTTCCTACGAGCAGTACTTC
TRBV6-5	TRBJ1-2	NA	TRBD1	CASSYGQGADGYTF	TGTGCCAGCAGTTACGGACAGGGGGCGGATGGCTACACCTTC
TRBV30	TRBJ2-7	NA	NA	CAWSPLDLVYEQYF	TGTGCCTGGAGTCCCCTTGATCTTGTCTACGAGCAGTACTTC
TRBV7-9	TRBJ2-6	NA	NA	CASSPRGGTGANVLTF	TGTGCCAGCAGCCCCCGAGGGGGTACTGGGGCCAACGTCCTGACTTTC
TRBV4-1	TRBJ1-6	NA	NA	CASSPGPDSPLHF	TGCGCCAGCAGCCCCGGACCGGATTCACCCCTCCACTTT
TRBV19	TRBJ1-2	few	NA	CASSIGPGANYGYTF	TGTGCCAGTAGTATAGGACCCGGAGCTAACTATGGCTACACCTTC
TRBV5-1	TRBJ2-1	once	NA	CASSGRRGWYNEQFF	TGCGCGAGCAGCGGGCGGCGGGGATGGTACAATGAGCAGTTCTTC
TRBV4-1	TRBJ1-4	NA	NA	CASSQPLSTNEKLFF	TGCGCCAGCAGCCAACCACTATCAACTAATGAAAAACTGTTTTTT
TRBV9	TRBJ2-3	NA	TRBD2	CASSGTSGRAGTDTQYF	TGTGCCAGCAGCGGAACTAGCGGGAGGGCTGGCACAGATACGCAGTATTTT
TRBV30	TRBJ1-2	NA	NA	CAWSVGPGYGYTF	TGTGCCTGGAGTGTAGGGCCAGGCTATGGCTACACCTTC
TRBV6-1	TRBJ1-3	NA	NA	CASKAGEKGNTIYF	TGTGCCAGCAAGGCAGGGGAGAAGGGAAACACCATATATTTT
TRBV27	TRBJ2-1	NA	NA	CASSFPGFDEQFF	TGTGCCAGCAGTTTTCCCGGGTTCGATGAGCAGTTCTTC
TRBV10-3	TRBJ2-7	few	NA	CAISEGPEQYF	TGTGCCATCAGTGAGGGGCCTGAGCAGTACTTC
TRBV5-1	TRBJ2-7	NA	NA	CASSPNSRASSYEQYF	TGCGCCAGCAGCCCGAATTCACGGGCTAGCTCCTACGAGCAGTACTTC
TRBV5-8	TRBJ2-2	NA	NA	CASSLGRWAGELFF	TGTGCCAGCAGCTTGGGTCGTTGGGCCGGGGAGCTGTTTTTT
TRBV18	TRBJ1-1	NA	NA	CASSRERLVATEAFF	TGTGCCAGCTCACGAGAGAGACTGGTGGCCACTGAAGCTTTCTTT
TRBV29-1	TRBJ2-7	NA	NA	CSVESLGNPGPREQYF	TGCAGCGTTGAATCTCTCGGGAACCCAGGGCCGCGGGAGCAGTACTTC
TRBV6-6	TRBJ1-2	NA	TRBD1	CASSSRQGANGYTF	TGTGCCAGCAGTTCGCGACAGGGGGCGAATGGCTACACCTTC
TRBV5-1	TRBJ2-1	NA	NA	CASSLASTNVHYNEQFF	TGCGCCAGCAGCTTGGCCTCCACTAACGTTCACTACAATGAGCAGTTCTTC
TRBV4-2	TRBJ1-6	NA	NA	CASSQQGYNSPLHF	TGTGCCAGCAGCCAACAGGGTTATAATTCACCCCTCCACTTT
TRBV5-6	TRBJ1-4	NA	NA	CASSPRHTTNEKLFF	TGTGCCAGCAGCCCACGACACACAACTAATGAAAAACTGTTTTTT
TRBV6-4	TRBJ1-6	NA	NA	CASSDTGDNSPLHF	TGTGCCAGCAGTGATACTGGGGATAATTCACCCCTCCACTTT
TRBV5-1	TRBJ1-2	NA	NA	CASSLEARYGYTF	TGCGCCAGCAGCTTGGAGGCCCGCTATGGCTACACCTTC
TRBV4-1	TRBJ2-1	NA	TRBD2	CASSYTSGGANEQFF	TGCGCCAGCAGCTACACTAGCGGGGGGGCAAATGAGCAGTTCTTC
TRBV5-6	TRBJ1-5	NA	NA	CASSSGRRLGRGTNQPQHF	TGTGCCAGCAGCTCGGGACGCCGCCTTGGCCGAGGAACTAATCAGCCCCAGCATTTT
TRBV5-1	TRBJ1-1	NA	NA	CASSFQGNTEAFF	TGCGCCAGCAGCTTCCAGGGGAACACTGAAGCTTTCTTT
TRBV7-3	TRBJ2-3	NA	TRBD2	CASSSGLLGGWDTQYF	TGTGCCAGCAGCTCGGGACTACTCGGAGGTTGGGATACGCAGTATTTT
TRBV18	TRBJ1-6	NA	NA	CASSPQGVGSYNSPLHF	TGTGCCAGCTCACCACAAGGGGTAGGGTCCTATAATTCACCCCTCCACTTT
TRBV11-1	TRBJ2-1	NA	NA	CASSPTGGVTNNEQFF	TGTGCCAGCAGCCCTACCGGAGGCGTGACGAACAATGAGCAGTTCTTC
TRBV30	TRBJ1-3	NA	NA	CAWSEGLASGNTIYF	TGTGCCTGGAGCGAGGGGCTGGCCTCTGGAAACACCATATATTTT
TRBV28	TRBJ2-7	NA	TRBD1	CASSFSSRTGDEQYF	TGTGCCAGCAGTTTCTCCTCCAGGACAGGGGACGAGCAGTACTTC
TRBV30	TRBJ2-1	NA	TRBD1	CAWRGQYNEQFF	TGTGCCTGGAGGGGACAGTACAATGAGCAGTTCTTC
TRBV30	TRBJ2-6	NA	TRBD1	CAAGRDRGGSGANVLTF	TGTGCCGCCGGTCGGGACAGGGGAGGATCTGGGGCCAACGTCCTGACTTTC
TRBV19	TRBJ1-5	NA	NA	CASSILSTGGGNQPQHF	TGTGCCAGTAGTATCCTTTCAACGGGAGGCGGCAATCAGCCCCAGCATTTT
TRBV29-1	TRBJ2-3	NA	TRBD2	CSVTLLAGGSDTQYF	TGCAGCGTGACCCTATTAGCGGGGGGATCAGATACGCAGTATTTT
TRBV29-1	TRBJ2-3	NA	TRBD2	CSVHTLAADTQYF	TGCAGCGTGCACACACTAGCGGCGGATACGCAGTATTTT
TRBV4-1	TRBJ1-2	few	NA	CASSRHLSPTMRGAGYTF	TGCGCCAGCAGCCGCCACCTCTCCCCGACGATGAGGGGAGCTGGCTACACCTTC
TRBV7-3	TRBJ2-7	NA	NA	CASSSGFYEQYF	TGTGCCAGCAGCTCAGGCTTCTACGAGCAGTACTTC
TRBV7-3	TRBJ1-1	NA	TRBD1	CASSLGTGVRGAAFF	TGTGCCAGCAGCCTCGGGACAGGGGTCCGGGGTGCAGCTTTCTTT
TRBV9	TRBJ2-7	once	TRBD2	CASSAGGSSREQYF	TGTGCCAGCAGCGCCGGGGGGTCCTCCCGCGAGCAGTACTTC
TRBV4-1	TRBJ2-1	NA	TRBD2	CASSQSTSGYYNEQFF	TGCGCCAGCAGCCAATCAACTAGCGGTTATTACAATGAGCAGTTCTTC
TRBV2	TRBJ1-1	NA	NA	CASSEGGAVLEAFF	TGTGCCAGCAGTGAAGGCGGGGCAGTCCTTGAAGCTTTCTTT
TRBV27	TRBJ2-1	NA	NA	CASSRGGYEQFF	TGTGCCAGCAGTCGCGGTGGATATGAGCAGTTCTTC
TRBV27	TRBJ1-6	NA	NA	CASKTGDSPLHF	TGTGCCAGCAAGACTGGGGATTCACCCCTCCACTTT
TRBV5-1	TRBJ2-5	NA	TRBD2	CASSYGTSGGQETQYF	TGCGCCAGCAGCTATGGGACTAGCGGGGGGCAAGAGACCCAGTACTTC
TRBV7-9	TRBJ2-2	NA	NA	CASSEAGTGELFF	TGTGCCAGCAGCGAGGCAGGGACCGGGGAGCTGTTTTTT
TRBV19	TRBJ1-5	NA	TRBD1	CASSISGTGVQPQHF	TGTGCCAGTAGTATAAGTGGGACAGGGGTTCAGCCCCAGCATTTT
TRBV19	TRBJ2-7	NA	NA	CASSISQGVTYEQYF	TGTGCCAGTAGTATATCCCAAGGGGTGACCTACGAGCAGTACTTC
TRBV19	TRBJ2-7	NA	NA	CASSTIKQASYEQYF	TGTGCCAGTAGTACCATAAAACAGGCGTCCTACGAGCAGTACTTC
TRBV6-5	TRBJ1-2	NA	TRBD1	CASSSRRTGDYGYTF	TGTGCCAGCAGTTCCCGCCGCACAGGGGACTATGGCTACACCTTC
TRBV6-4	TRBJ2-1	NA	NA	CASSYQFPAHEQFF	TGTGCCAGCAGTTACCAGTTCCCTGCCCATGAGCAGTTCTTC
TRBV19	TRBJ1-2	NA	NA	CASTILIGPGLYGYTF	TGTGCCAGTACCATCTTAATAGGGCCCGGGCTATATGGCTACACCTTC